Shown below are 24 T cell receptor beta chains from a single sample sequenced in a study of tissue T cells after allogeneic stem cell transplantation. Here immunoSEQ multiplex PCR was the method, and the copy in TCRdb shows in-frame clones only, minus some. This sample has 28,000 or so clones; about 90% occur once, and the top ten carry 2% to 2.5%. Specimen: blood, collected before transplantation. These receptors all come from a male donor aged 60 or older who later had graft-versus-host disease after an allogeneic stem cell transplant.

The rearrangement links TRBV4-2 to TRBJ2-7, with TRBD1 matching 8 bases. From germline, CDR1 is LGHNA and CDR2 YNFKEQ. V dropped 4 bases and J dropped 3; count of bases not matched to a gene: 11. The CDR3 runs to 16 residues. The CDR3 spells CASSPPGTGGYYEQYF. Written as DNA, the CDR3 is TGTGCCAGCAGCCCCCCTGGGACAGGCGGCTACTACGAGCAGTACTTC.

The gene calls are TRBV3-1 (or the pseudogene TRBV3-2) and TRBJ1-1; TRBD1 matches 7 bases. V gave up 0 bases and J gave up 3 bases; unmatched junction bases: 4. The CDR3 has 15 residues. Germline values: CDR1 LGHDT, CDR2 YNNKEL (reference sequence). The CDR3 spells CASSQETGRYTEAFF. The DNA of the CDR3 is TGTGCCAGCAGCCAAGAGACAGGGAGGTACACTGAAGCTTTCTTT.

This chain joins TRBV18 and TRBJ2-3; D gene uncertain. The CDR3 is made up of 14 amino acids. Germline V gene sequence: CDR1 KGHSH, CDR2 LQKENI. Between the trimmed V and J ends, which lost 3 bases and 5 bases, there was a span of 12 bases. The CDR3 here is CASSPSPGGDTQYF. DNA for the CDR3: TGTGCCAGCTCACCGTCACCGGGTGGAGATACGCAGTATTTT.

The chain is built from TRBV4-1 and TRBJ1-1; D uncertain. The germline CDR1 and CDR2 sequences are MGHRA and YSYEKL. This CDR3 comprises 13 residues. V was shortened by 4 bases and J by 1 base, with 7 bases between the two germline ends. Written as DNA, the CDR3 is TGCGCCAGCAGCCTAGACCCGAACACTGAAGCTTTCTTT. Protein sequence: CASSLDPNTEAFF.

This clone was detected once. The chain has TRBV5-8 and TRBJ2-7; D is unresolved. Looked up from germline, CDR1 is SGHTS and CDR2 is YDEGEE. This CDR3 spans 13 amino acids. V dropped 3 bases and J dropped 2 bases, with 9 bases sitting between them. CDR3 in amino acids: CASSSGRAYEQYF. For the CDR3, the DNA is TGTGCCAGCAGCTCGGGCCGGGCCTACGAGCAGTACTTC.

V and J are TRBV11-3 and TRBJ2-1, with 12 bases aligning to TRBD2. Trimming took 3 bases from V and 6 from J; bases not matched to a gene: 0. Germline-derived CDR1 and CDR2 are SGHNT and YENEEA. This CDR3 has 14 residues. CDR3 DNA: TGTGCCAGCAGCTTGACTAGCGGGGGCAATGAGCAGTTCTTC. It is translated as CASSLTSGGNEQFF.

The chain couples TRBV19 to TRBJ1-1; 7 bases fit TRBD1. With V trimmed by 3 bases and J by 5 bases, 6 bases remained unmatched. This CDR3 spans 14 amino acids. Germline V lookup: CDR1 LNHDA, CDR2 SQIVND (reference sequence). In nucleotides, the CDR3 is TGTGCCAGTAGTATTGGGCAGGGGGTTACTGAAGCTTTCTTT. Translating it yields CASSIGQGVTEAFF.

The chain is built from TRBV6-2 or TRBV6-3 and TRBJ1-1, with a possible D match to TRBD1 (5 bases). V was trimmed by 6 bases and J by 1 base, leaving 15 bases between them. The length of the CDR3 is 15 residues. From germline, CDR1 is MNHEY and CDR2 SVGEGT. CDR3 residues: CASSLAGGGNTEAFF. CDR3 DNA sequence: TGTGCCAGCAGCCTCGCGGGTGGGGGGAACACTGAAGCTTTCTTT.

The V call is TRBV19, the J call TRBJ1-5; the D is unclear. Trimming cost V 5 bases and J 0 bases, with 11 bases left between them. The CDR3 extends over 15 amino acids. The germline V gene has CDR1 LNHDA and CDR2 SQIVND (reference sequence). This CDR3 reads CASSSIGSSNQPQHF. As DNA, the CDR3 is TGTGCCAGTAGTTCAATCGGTAGTAGCAATCAGCCCCAGCATTTT.

This clone was found once. The chain carries TRBV6-2 or TRBV6-3 and TRBJ2-1; TRBD1 aligns across 8 bases. After removal of 5 bases from V and 7 bases from J, the junction contained 10 bases not matched to a gene. The CDR3 loop spans 15 amino acids. The germline CDR1 and CDR2 sequences are MNHEY and SVGEGT. The CDR3 DNA follows: TGTGCCAGCAGTAAACAGGGGGGAACTACAAATGAGCAGTTCTTC. Protein product: CASSKQGGTTNEQFF.

The chain is built from TRBV12-3 or TRBV12-4 and TRBJ1-2; D not resolved. Between the trimmed V and J ends, which lost 3 bases and 7 bases, there was a span of 6 bases. This CDR3 contains 11 residues. In nucleotides, the CDR3 is TGTGCCAGCAGTTTCGAGGGTGGCTACACCTTC. Residues: CASSFEGGYTF.

V and J are TRBV5-1 and TRBJ2-1, with 10 bases fitting TRBD2. The CDR3 sequence is 15 residues long. After removal of 5 bases from V and 10 bases from J, the junction contained 12 bases not matched to a gene. From germline, CDR1 is SGHRS and CDR2 YFSETQ. The CDR3 DNA reads TGCGCCAGCAGGGAAGCGGGGGGGCCTTTCAACGAGCAGTTCTTC. Protein: CASREAGGPFNEQFF.

The chain recombines TRBV18 with TRBJ2-5; D unresolved. In germline, CDR1 is KGHSH, CDR2 LQKENI. The CDR3 has 14 amino acids. The V and J ends lost 2 bases and 4 bases respectively, with 11 bases between them. For the CDR3, the DNA is TGTGCCAGCTCACCAAATGGTCCTCCAGAGACCCAGTACTTC. Amino acids: CASSPNGPPETQYF. The variable domain in full, with the rest retrieved from reference TRBV18 and TRBJ2-5, is NAGVMQNPRHLVRRRGQEARLRCSPMKGHSHVYWYRQLPEEGLKFMVYLQKENIIDESGMPKERFSAEFPKEGPSILRIQQVVRGDSAAYFCASSPNGPPETQYFGPGTRLLVL.

This chain links TRBV5-1 with TRBJ2-1, with 7 bases that match TRBD2. V lost 2 bases, J lost 1 base, and 6 bases stayed unmatched. The CDR3 is 16 amino acids. Germline lookup yields CDR1 SGHRS and CDR2 YFSETQ. The CDR3 loop is CASSFPRERSYNEQFF. Here the CDR3 DNA reads TGCGCCAGCAGCTTTCCGCGGGAGAGGTCCTACAATGAGCAGTTCTTC.

V and J are TRBV5-1 and TRBJ1-4; D gene unclear. This CDR3 spans 12 amino acids. CDR1 is SGHRS and CDR2 is YFSETQ in the germline V gene. V lost 6 bases and J lost 8, with 11 bases in between. The CDR3 reads CASKIIGEKLFF. The CDR3 DNA is TGCGCCAGCAAGATTATAGGGGAAAAACTGTTTTTT.

CDR3 in amino acids: CASSLDRGNEQFF. DNA of the CDR3: TGCGCCAGCAGCTTGGACAGGGGGAATGAGCAGTTCTTC. The V call is TRBV5-1, the J call TRBJ2-1; 8 bases align to TRBD1. The CDR3 covers 13 residues. The V gene end was trimmed by 0 bases and the J gene end by 7 bases; junction bases not matched to a gene: 0. Germline values: CDR1 SGHRS, CDR2 YFSETQ.

This sequence joins TRBV18 and TRBJ2-5; maybe TRBD1 (7 bases). The CDR3 runs to 14 residues. Germline assignment: CDR1 KGHSH and CDR2 LQKENI. Trimming removed 6 bases at V and 5 bases at J, with 16 bases between. The CDR3 DNA follows: TGTGCCAGCTCCTACCAGGGGGGCAGGGAGACCCAGTACTTC. Translating gives CASSYQGGRETQYF.

The chain joins TRBV18 to TRBJ2-2; 8 bases line up with TRBD1. Germline V gives CDR1 KGHSH, CDR2 LQKENI. The CDR3 has 17 residues. The V and J ends lost 3 bases and 4 bases, in that order; junction bases with no gene match: 10. CDR3 region: CASSPSTGGRGTGELFF. The CDR3 coding sequence is TGTGCCAGCTCACCGTCAACAGGGGGTCGGGGCACCGGGGAGCTGTTTTTT.

The chain has TRBV5-6 and TRBJ2-5, with TRBD2 matching over 11 bases. Germline V gene sequence: CDR1 SGHDT, CDR2 YYEEEE. The trim removed 0 bases at V and 5 bases at J, leaving 6 bases unmatched. This CDR3 is 16 amino acids long. CDR3 DNA: TGTGCCAGCAGCTTGGCAACTAGCGGGGGTTTTGAGACCCAGTACTTC. This codes for CASSLATSGGFETQYF. Variable domain in full (rest from reference TRBV5-6 and TRBJ2-5): DAGVTQSPTHLIKTRGQQVTLRCSPKSGHDTVSWYQQALGQGPQFIFQYYEEEERQRGNFPDRFSGHQFPNYSSELNVNALLLGDSALYLCASSLATSGGFETQYFGPGTRLLVL.

This sequence joins TRBV5-1 and TRBJ2-1; tentatively, D is TRBD2 (6 bases). The CDR3 spans 14 residues. V was clipped by 4 bases and J by 5 bases, with 13 bases between them. Germline CDR1 reads SGHRS; CDR2 reads YFSETQ. CDR3 protein: CASSVSGNDNEQFF. CDR3 sequence (DNA): TGCGCCAGCAGCGTTAGCGGTAATGACAATGAGCAGTTCTTC.

The rearrangement links TRBV5-1 to TRBJ2-1; D perhaps matches TRBD2 (6 bases). V was shortened by 4 bases and J by 3 bases, with 20 bases between the two germline ends. The CDR3 is 17 residues long. Germline V CDR1 and CDR2: SGHRS, YFSETQ. DNA of the CDR3: TGCGCCAGCAGCCCGGAGGGTTCCGCTATTATCTACAATGAGCAGTTCTTC. This sequence encodes CASSPEGSAIIYNEQFF.

The chain employs TRBV7-6 and TRBJ2-5; possible D gene TRBD2, 8 bases. The CDR3 covers 15 residues. The V gene's germline CDR1 is SGHVS and CDR2 FNYEAQ. The germline V and J ends were trimmed by 5 bases and 2 bases, with 15 bases remaining between them. The DNA of the CDR3 is TGTGCCAGCAGCCGGGAGGGGGCGGTACAAGAGACCCAGTACTTC. It specifies CASSREGAVQETQYF.

The chain uses TRBV7-9 and TRBJ2-7; D tentatively reads TRBD1 or TRBD2 (5 bases each). The CDR3 sequence is 14 residues long. V gave up 3 bases and J gave up 3 bases, with 12 bases separating them. The germline gives CDR1 SEHNR, CDR2 FQNEAQ (reference sequence). CDR3 nucleotides: TGTGCCAGCAGCTTCGGGACGCTCTACTACGAGCAGTACTTC. It is translated as CASSFGTLYYEQYF. Using reference TRBV7-9 and TRBJ2-7 for the parts outside the CDR3, the full variable domain is DTGVSQNPRHKITKRGQNVTFRCDPISEHNRLYWYRQTLGQGPEFLTYFQNEAQLEKSRLLSDRFSAERPKGSFSTLEIQRTEQGDSAMYLCASSFGTLYYEQYFGPGTRLTVT.

The genes are TRBV24-1 and TRBJ1-2, with D possibly matching TRBD1 (5 bases). CDR1 and CDR2 from the germline V gene are KGHDR and SFDVKD. This CDR3 has 12 amino acids. V lost 5 bases and J 4 bases, leaving 7 bases between the germline ends. CDR3 sequence reads: CATSGQGYGYTF. The CDR3 coding sequence is TGTGCCACCAGTGGGCAGGGCTATGGCTACACCTTC.